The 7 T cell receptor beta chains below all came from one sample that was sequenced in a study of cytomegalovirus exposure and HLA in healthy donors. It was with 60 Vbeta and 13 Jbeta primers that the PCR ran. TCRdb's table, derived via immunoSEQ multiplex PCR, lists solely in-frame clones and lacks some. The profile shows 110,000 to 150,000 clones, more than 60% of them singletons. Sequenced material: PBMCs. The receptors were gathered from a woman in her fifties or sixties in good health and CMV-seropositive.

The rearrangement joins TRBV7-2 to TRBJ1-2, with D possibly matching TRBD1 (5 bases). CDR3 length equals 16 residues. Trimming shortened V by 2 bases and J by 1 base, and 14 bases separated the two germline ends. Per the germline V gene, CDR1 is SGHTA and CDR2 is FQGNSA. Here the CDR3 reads CASSLMDGGVNYGYTF. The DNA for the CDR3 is TGTGCCAGCAGCTTAATGGACGGGGGGGTTAACTATGGCTACACCTTC.

The DNA for the CDR3 is TGTGCCAGCAGCTGGGGGGGAGGGGACACCGGGGAGCTGTTTTTT. Protein product: CASSWGGGDTGELFF. V usage is TRBV7-8 and J usage is TRBJ2-2; 7 positions agree with TRBD2. The trim removed 4 bases at V and 3 bases at J, leaving 5 bases unmatched. This CDR3 has 15 amino acids. Germline values: CDR1 SGHVS, CDR2 FQNEAQ.

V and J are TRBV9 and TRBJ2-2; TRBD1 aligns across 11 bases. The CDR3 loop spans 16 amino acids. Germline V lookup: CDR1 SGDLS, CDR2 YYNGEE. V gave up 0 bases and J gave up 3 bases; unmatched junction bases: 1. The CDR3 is CASSVEGQGDTGELFF. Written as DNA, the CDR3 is TGTGCCAGCAGCGTAGAGGGACAGGGGGACACCGGGGAGCTGTTTTTT.

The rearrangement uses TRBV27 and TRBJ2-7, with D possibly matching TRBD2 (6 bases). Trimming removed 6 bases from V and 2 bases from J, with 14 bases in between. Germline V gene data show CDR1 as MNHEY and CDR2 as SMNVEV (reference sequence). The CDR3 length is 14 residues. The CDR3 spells CASSRLDFAYEQYF. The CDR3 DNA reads TGTGCCAGCAGCCGACTAGATTTCGCCTACGAGCAGTACTTC.

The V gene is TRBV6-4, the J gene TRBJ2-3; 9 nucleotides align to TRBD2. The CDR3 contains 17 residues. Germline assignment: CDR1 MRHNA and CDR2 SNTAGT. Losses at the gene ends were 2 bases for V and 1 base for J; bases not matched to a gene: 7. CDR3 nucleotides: TGTGCCAGCAGTGACAGTGGCGGGGGGGCCGGCACAGATACGCAGTATTTT. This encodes CASSDSGGGAGTDTQYF.

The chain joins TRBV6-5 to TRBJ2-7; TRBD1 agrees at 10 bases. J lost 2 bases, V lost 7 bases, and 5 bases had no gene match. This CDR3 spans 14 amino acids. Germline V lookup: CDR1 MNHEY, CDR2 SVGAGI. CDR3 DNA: TGTGCCAGCATGGACAGGGGGAAGACCTACGAGCAGTACTTC. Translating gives CASMDRGKTYEQYF.

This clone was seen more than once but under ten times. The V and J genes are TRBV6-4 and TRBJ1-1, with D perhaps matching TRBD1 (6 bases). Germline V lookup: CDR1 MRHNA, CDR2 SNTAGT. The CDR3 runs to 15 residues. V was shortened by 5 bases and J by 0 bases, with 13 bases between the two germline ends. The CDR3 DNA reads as TGTGCCAGCAGTCCCTGGGGGGGGCTGAACACTGAAGCTTTCTTT. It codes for CASSPWGGLNTEAFF.